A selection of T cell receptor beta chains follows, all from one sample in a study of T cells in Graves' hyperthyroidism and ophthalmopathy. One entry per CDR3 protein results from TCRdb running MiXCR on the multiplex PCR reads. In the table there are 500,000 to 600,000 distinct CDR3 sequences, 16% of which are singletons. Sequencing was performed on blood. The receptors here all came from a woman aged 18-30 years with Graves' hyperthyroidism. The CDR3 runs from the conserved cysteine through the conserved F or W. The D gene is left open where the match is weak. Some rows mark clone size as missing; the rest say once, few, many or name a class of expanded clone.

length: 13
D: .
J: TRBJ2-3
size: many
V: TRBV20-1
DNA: TGCAGTGCCAGACAGGCGAGCACAGATACGCAGTATTTT
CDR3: CSARQASTDTQYF

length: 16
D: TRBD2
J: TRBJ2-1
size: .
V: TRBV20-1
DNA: TGCAGTGCTGTAGGGACGCTAGCGGTCTCCTACAATGAGCAGTTCTTC
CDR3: CSAVGTLAVSYNEQFF

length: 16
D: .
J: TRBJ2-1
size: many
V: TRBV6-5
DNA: TGTGCCAGCAGTTACTCCGCAGGCGCCACGAGCCATGAGCAGTTCTTC
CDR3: CASSYSAGATSHEQFF

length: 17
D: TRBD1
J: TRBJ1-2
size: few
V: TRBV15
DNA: TGTGCCACCAGCAGAGGTCGGACAGGGAGTGGGGGTCGGGGCTACACCTTC
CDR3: CATSRGRTGSGGRGYTF

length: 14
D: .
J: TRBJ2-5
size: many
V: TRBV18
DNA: TGTGCCAGCTCACCACCCAGTCTCCAAGAGACCCAGTACTTC
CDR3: CASSPPSLQETQYF

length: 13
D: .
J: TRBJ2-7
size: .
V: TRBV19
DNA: TGTGCCAGTAGTATAGCCCCGGACTACGAGCAGTACTTC
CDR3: CASSIAPDYEQYF

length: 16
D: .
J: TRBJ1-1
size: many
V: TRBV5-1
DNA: TGCGCCAGCAGCTTGCGCGGTGCGGCTTTGAACACTGAAGCTTTCTTT
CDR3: CASSLRGAALNTEAFF

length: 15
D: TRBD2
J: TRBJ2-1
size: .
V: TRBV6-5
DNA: TGTGCCAGCAGTCACGGACTAGCGGGGGACAATGAGCAGTTCTTC
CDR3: CASSHGLAGDNEQFF

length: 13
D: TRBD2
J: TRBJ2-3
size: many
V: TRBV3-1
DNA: TGTGCCAGCAGCCAATTAACAAGCGGGGCGCAGTATTTT
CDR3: CASSQLTSGAQYF

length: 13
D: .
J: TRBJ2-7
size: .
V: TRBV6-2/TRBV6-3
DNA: TGTGCCAGCAGCCGTGGGACATTATTCGAGCAGTACTTC
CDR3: CASSRGTLFEQYF

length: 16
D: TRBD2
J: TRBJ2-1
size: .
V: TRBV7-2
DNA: TGTGCCAGCAGCTTAGGGTTGGGGGGGGGGAGGGATGAGCAGTTCTTC
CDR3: CASSLGLGGGRDEQFF

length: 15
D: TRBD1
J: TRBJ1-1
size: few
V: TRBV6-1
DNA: TGTGCCAGCAGACTGGACAGGACCCGTGGGACTGAAGCTTTCTTT
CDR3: CASRLDRTRGTEAFF

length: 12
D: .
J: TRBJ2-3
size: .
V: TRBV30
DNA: TGTGCGATCGGCCCTAGGAGAGATACGCAGTATTTT
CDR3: CAIGPRRDTQYF

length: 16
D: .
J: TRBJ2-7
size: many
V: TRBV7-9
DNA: TGTGCCAGCAGCTCGCCGGGGTGGCCGTCGATTTACGAGCAGTACTTC
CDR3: CASSSPGWPSIYEQYF

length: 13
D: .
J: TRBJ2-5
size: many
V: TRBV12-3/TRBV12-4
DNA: TGTGCCAGCAGTTTAGAGTTGGGGAGGCCAAAGTACTTC
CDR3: CASSLELGRPKYF

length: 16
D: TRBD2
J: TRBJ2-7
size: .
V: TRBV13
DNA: TGTGCCAGCAGCCCCAGAAGGAGCGGGGTCTACTACGAGCAGTACTTC
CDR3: CASSPRRSGVYYEQYF

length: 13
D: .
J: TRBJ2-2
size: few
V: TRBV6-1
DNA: TGTGCCAGCGCTATGTCGGGCACCGGGGAGCTGTTTTTT
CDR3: CASAMSGTGELFF

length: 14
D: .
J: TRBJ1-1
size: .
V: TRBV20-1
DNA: TGCAGTGCTAGAGATGGGGGGAGGGACACTGAAGCTTTCTTT
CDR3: CSARDGGRDTEAFF